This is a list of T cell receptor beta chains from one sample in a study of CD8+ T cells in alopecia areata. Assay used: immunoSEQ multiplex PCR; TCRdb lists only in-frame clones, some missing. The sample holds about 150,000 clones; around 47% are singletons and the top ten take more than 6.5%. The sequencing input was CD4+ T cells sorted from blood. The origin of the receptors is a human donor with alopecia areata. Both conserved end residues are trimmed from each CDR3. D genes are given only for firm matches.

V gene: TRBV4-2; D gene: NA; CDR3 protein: ASSQESAAYNEQF
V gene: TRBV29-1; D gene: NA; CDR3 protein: SVGSYNGQF
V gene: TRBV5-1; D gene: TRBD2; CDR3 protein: ASSLGLAGGVDTQY
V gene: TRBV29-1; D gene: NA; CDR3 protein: SVRIPSGEQY
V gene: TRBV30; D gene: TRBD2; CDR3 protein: AWRGAGGLDEQF
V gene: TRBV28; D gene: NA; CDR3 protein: ASSSREGYTGELF
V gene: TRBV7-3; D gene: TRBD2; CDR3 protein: ASSLTAGDPAQY
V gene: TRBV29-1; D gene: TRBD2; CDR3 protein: SVAGTSAHEQY
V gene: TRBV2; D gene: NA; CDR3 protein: ASSPPSRVGGYT
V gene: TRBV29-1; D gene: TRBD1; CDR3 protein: SVGPGGTYEQY
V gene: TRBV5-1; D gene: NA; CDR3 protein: ASSLAFGPGRQETQY
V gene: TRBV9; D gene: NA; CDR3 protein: ASSAPKQGRDDEQY
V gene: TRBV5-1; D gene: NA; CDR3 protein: ASSLALQETQY
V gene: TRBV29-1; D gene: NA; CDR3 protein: SVETDYEQY